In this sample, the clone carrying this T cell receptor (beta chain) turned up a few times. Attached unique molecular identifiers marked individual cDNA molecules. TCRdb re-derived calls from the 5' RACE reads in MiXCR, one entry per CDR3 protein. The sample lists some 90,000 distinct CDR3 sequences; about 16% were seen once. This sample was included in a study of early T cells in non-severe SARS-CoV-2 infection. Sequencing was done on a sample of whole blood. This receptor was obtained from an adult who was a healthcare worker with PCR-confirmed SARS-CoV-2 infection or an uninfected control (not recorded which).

As DNA, the CDR3 is TGCAGTGCTAGACAGGGCCAGTACTTC. Encoded protein: CSARQGQYF. V usage is TRBV20-1 and J usage is TRBJ2-7, with D possibly TRBD1 on 5 matching bases. The CDR3 covers 9 residues. V was pared by 2 bases and J by 10 bases, with 6 bases between. Germline CDR1 and CDR2: DFQATT and SNEGSKA (reference sequence).